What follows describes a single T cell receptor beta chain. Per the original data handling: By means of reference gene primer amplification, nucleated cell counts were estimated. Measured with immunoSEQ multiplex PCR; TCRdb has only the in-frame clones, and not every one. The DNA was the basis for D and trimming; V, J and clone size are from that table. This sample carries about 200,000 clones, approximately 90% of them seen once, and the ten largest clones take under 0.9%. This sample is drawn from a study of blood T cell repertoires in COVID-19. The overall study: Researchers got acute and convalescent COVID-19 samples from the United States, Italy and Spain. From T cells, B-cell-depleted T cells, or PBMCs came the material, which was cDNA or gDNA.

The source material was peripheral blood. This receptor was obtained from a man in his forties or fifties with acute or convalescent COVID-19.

This CDR3 reads CASSITGYYQPQHF. DNA for the CDR3: TGTGCCAGTAGTATAACAGGTTACTATCAGCCCCAGCATTTT. The chain couples TRBV19 to TRBJ1-5, with D possibly TRBD1 on 5 matching bases. This CDR3 region has 14 residues. With 2 bases removed from V and 5 bases from J, the gap between germline ends came to 10 bases. CDR1 is LNHDA, CDR2 SQIVND, per germline (reference sequence).